This paragraph reports one T cell receptor beta chain. The V gene end was trimmed by 5 bases and the J gene end by 7 bases; junction bases not matched to a gene: 12. This CDR3 comprises 15 residues. Germline-derived CDR1 and CDR2 are MNHEY and SMNVEV (reference sequence). This record comes from a study of identifying expanded T cells in peripheral blood. The protocol was immunoSEQ multiplex PCR, while the TCRdb copy is restricted to in-frame clones and leaves out a portion. The sample yields roughly 82,000 clones, about 83% seen once. The sequence derives from a person aged 18-70 years in good health. This chain uses TRBV27 with TRBJ2-7; 9 bases line up with TRBD1. Sequencing used blood. CDR3 nucleotides: TGTGCCAGCAGTATGGACAGGGGATATGAGGGGGAGCAGTACTTC. Amino acids: CASSMDRGYEGEQYF.